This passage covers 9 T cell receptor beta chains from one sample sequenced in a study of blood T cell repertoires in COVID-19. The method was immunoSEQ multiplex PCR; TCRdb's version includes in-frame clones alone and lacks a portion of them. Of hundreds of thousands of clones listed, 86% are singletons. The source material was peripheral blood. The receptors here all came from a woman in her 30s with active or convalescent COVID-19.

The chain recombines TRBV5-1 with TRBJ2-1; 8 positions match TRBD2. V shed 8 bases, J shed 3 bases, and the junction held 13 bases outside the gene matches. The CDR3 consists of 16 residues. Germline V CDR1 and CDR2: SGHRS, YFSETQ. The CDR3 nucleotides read TGCGCCAGTAAATTGGCCGGGGGGGAAATCTACAATGAGCAGTTCTTC. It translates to CASKLAGGEIYNEQFF.

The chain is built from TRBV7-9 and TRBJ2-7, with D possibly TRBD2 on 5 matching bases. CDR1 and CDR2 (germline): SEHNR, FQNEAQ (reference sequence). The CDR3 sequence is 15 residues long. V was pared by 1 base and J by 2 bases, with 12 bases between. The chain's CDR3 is CASSLEEAGPYEQYF. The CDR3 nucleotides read TGTGCCAGCAGCTTAGAGGAGGCAGGACCCTACGAGCAGTACTTC.

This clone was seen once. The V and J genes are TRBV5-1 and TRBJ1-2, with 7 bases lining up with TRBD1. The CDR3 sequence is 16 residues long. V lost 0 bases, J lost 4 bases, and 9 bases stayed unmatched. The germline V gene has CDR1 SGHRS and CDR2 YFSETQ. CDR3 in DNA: TGCGCCAGCAGCTTGGCAACAGGGGAACAGGTCTATGGCTACACCTTC. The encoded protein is CASSLATGEQVYGYTF.

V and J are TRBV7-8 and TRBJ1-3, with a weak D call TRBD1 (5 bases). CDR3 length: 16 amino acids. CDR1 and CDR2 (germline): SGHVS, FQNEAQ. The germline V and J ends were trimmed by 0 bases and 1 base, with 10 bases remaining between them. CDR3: CASSLAQGSSGNTIYF. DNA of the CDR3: TGTGCCAGCAGCTTAGCGCAGGGTTCTTCTGGAAACACCATATATTTT.

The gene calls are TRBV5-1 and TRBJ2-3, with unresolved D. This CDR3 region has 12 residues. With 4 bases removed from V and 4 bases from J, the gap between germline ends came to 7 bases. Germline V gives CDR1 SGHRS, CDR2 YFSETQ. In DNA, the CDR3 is TGCGCCAGCAGCGCCAGGCCAGATACGCAGTATTTT. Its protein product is CASSARPDTQYF. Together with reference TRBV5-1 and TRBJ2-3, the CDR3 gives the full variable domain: KAGVTQTPRYLIKTRGQQVTLSCSPISGHRSVSWYQQTPGQGLQFLFEYFSETQRNKGNFPGRFSGRQFSNSRSEMNVSTLELGDSALYLCASSARPDTQYFGPGTRLTVL.

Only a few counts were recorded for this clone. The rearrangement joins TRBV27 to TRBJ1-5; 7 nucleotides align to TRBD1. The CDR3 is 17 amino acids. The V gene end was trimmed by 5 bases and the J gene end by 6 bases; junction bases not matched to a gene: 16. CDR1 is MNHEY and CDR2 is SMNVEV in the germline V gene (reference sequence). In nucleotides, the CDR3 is TGTGCCAGCAGTCAAATCGAGATAGGACAGGTCTTTCAGCCCCAGCATTTT. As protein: CASSQIEIGQVFQPQHF.

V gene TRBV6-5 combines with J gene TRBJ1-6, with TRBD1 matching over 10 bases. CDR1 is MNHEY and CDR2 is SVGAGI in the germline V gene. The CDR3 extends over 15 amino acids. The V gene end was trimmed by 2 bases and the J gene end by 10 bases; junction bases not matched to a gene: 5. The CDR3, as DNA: TGTGCCAGCAGTTACAGGGACAGGGGCAGGTCACCCCTCCACTTT. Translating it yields CASSYRDRGRSPLHF.

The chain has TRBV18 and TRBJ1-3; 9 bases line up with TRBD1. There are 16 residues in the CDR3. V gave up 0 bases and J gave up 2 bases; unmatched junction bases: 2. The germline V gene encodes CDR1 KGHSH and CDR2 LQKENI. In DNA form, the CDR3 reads TGTGCCAGCTCACCACCGGGACAGGGTCCTGGAAACACCATATATTTT. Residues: CASSPPGQGPGNTIYF. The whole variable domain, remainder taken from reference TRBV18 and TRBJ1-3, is NAGVMQNPRHLVRRRGQEARLRCSPMKGHSHVYWYRQLPEEGLKFMVYLQKENIIDESGMPKERFSAEFPKEGPSILRIQQVVRGDSAAYFCASSPPGQGPGNTIYFGEGSWLTVV.

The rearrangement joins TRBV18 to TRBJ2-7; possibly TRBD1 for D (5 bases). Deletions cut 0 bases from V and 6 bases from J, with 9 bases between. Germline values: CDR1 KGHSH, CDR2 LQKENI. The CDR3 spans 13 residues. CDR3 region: CASSPPLGAEQYF. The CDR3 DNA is TGTGCCAGCTCACCACCGTTAGGGGCCGAGCAGTACTTC.